The source of this T cell receptor beta chain is a study of radiation and T cells in renal cell carcinoma. Some clones are missing from TCRdb's copy, which holds only in-frame ones; the method was immunoSEQ multiplex PCR. The data hold about 83,000 clones, with roughly 80% observed a single time. Germline V gene sequence: CDR1 MNHEY, CDR2 SMNVEV (reference sequence). J lost 8 bases, V lost 5 bases, and 10 bases had no gene match. The CDR3 runs to 15 residues. The time point was: blood 4 weeks post-SBRT, at nephrectomy. The sample's treatment: 15 Gy SBRT to primary tumor, nephrectomy 4 weeks later. This receptor was obtained from a woman aged 55-75 years with renal cell carcinoma. This specimen consisted of blood, obtained from a patient whose treatment included radiotherapy and nephrectomy. J is TRBJ1-4 and V is TRBV27; 8 positions agree with TRBD1. This CDR3 reads CASSPTGQGSEKLFF. The CDR3 DNA reads TGTGCCAGCAGTCCCACAGGACAGGGAAGCGAAAAACTGTTTTTT.